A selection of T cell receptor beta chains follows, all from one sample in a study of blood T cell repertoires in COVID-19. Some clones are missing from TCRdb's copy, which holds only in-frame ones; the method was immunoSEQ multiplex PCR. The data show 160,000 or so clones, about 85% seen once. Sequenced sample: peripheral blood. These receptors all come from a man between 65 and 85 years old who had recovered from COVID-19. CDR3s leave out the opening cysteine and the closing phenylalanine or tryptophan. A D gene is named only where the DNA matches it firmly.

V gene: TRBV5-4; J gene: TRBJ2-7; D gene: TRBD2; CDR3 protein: ASSLARGSNSYEQY
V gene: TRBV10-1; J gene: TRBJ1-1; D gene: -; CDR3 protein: ANTRRNTEAF
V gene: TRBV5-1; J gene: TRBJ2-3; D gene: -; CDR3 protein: ASSLGLGTDTQY
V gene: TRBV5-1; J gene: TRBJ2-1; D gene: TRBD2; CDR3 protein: ASSWTGTTMYNEQF
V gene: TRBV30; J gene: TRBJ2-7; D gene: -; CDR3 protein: AWSVGQGYEQY
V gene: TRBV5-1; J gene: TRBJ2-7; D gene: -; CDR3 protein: ASSLAAGASYEQY
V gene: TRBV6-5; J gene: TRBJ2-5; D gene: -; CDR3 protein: ASSYRQGGETQY
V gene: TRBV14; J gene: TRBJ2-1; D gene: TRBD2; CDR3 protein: ASSQGLLAGVANEQF
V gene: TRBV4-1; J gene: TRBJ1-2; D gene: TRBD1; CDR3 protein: ASSQPGQPYGYT
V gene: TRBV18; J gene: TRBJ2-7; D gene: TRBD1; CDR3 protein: ASSGDRGRTYEQY
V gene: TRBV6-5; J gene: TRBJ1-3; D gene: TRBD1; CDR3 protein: ASSRQGSGNTIY
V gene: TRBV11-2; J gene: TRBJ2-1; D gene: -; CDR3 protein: ASSLGLDNEQF
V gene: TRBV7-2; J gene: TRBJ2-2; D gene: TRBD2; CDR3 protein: ASSWTSGNTGELF
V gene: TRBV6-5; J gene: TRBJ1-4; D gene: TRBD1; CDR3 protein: ASSYSTGVGEKLF
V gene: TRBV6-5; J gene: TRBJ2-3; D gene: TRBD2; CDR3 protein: ASRYSGTPTDTQY
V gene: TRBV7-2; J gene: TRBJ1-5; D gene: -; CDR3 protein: ASSLSGFQPQH
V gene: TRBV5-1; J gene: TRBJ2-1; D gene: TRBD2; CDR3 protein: ASGLAGYNEQF
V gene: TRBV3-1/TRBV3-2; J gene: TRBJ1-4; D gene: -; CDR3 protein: ASSPEWDTTNEKLF
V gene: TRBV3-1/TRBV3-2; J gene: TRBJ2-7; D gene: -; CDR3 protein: ASSQGETYEQY
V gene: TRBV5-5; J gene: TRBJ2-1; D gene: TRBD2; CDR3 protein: ASSPAGVGHNEQF
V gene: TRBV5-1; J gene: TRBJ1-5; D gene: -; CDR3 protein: ASSSGGERNQPQH
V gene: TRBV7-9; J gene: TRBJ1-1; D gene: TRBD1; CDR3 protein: ASSPRQGINTEAF
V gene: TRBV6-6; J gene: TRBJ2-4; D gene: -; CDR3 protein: ASSYQGPAKNIQY
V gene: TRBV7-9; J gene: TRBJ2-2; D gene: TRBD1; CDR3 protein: ASSPPGTANTGELF
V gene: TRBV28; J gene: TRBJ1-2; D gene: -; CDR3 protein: ASSSIESYGYT
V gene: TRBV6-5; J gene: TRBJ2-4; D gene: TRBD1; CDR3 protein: ASLRGQGDIQY